The 5 T cell receptor beta chains reported below all come from one sample, sequenced in a study of blood T cell repertoires in COVID-19. TCRdb's copy holds only in-frame clones and misses some; the assay was immunoSEQ multiplex PCR. The profile covers about 200,000 clones, with around 84% appearing a single time and about 13% taken by the ten largest. Input material: peripheral blood. The receptors come from a human donor in a cohort sampled during active COVID-19.

In its sample, this clone was seen a few times. The chain employs TRBV7-2 and TRBJ2-5; 7 nucleotides align to TRBD1. This CDR3 has 16 residues. V gave up 5 bases and J gave up 1 base; unmatched junction bases: 10. CDR1 is SGHTA, CDR2 FQGNSA, per germline. CDR3 nucleotide sequence: TGTGCCAGCAGCACCCGTCTGACAGGGCTCCAAGAGACCCAGTACTTC. Protein sequence: CASSTRLTGLQETQYF.

In its sample, this clone was seen a few times. The rearrangement links TRBV19 to TRBJ1-5, with no clear D. The germline V gene has CDR1 LNHDA and CDR2 SQIVND (reference sequence). V was cut by 1 base and J by 6 bases, with 16 bases left in between. The CDR3 loop spans 16 amino acids. The CDR3 bases are TGTGCCAGTAGTATAGCGGGAGGGAGGAAGACTCAGCCCCAGCATTTT. It codes for CASSIAGGRKTQPQHF.

This chain connects TRBV5-1 to TRBJ2-7; D perhaps matches TRBD2 (6 bases). Germline V gives CDR1 SGHRS, CDR2 YFSETQ. The CDR3 is made up of 16 amino acids. Trimming took off 5 bases at V and 0 bases at J, with 18 bases between the two ends. CDR3 in amino acids: CASSRNTGVGSYEQYF. DNA for the CDR3: TGCGCCAGCAGTCGGAATACGGGGGTGGGCTCCTACGAGCAGTACTTC.

The V and J genes are TRBV7-2 and TRBJ2-5; 7 bases are shared with TRBD2. Germline V gives CDR1 SGHTA, CDR2 FQGNSA. After removal of 5 bases from V and 2 bases from J, the junction contained 8 bases not matched to a gene. The CDR3 is made up of 15 amino acids. CDR3 protein: CASSPGRGGQETQYF. CDR3 DNA sequence: TGTGCCAGCAGCCCTGGTCGCGGGGGTCAAGAGACCCAGTACTTC.

The rearrangement links TRBV21-1 to TRBJ2-3; TRBD2 is taken as the D call from the table, unchecked against the DNA. TRBV21-1 constitutes a pseudogene. The CDR3 totals 17 residues. The CDR3: CANTPGECPYPGDTQYF. In nucleotides, the CDR3 is TGTGCAAACACCCCGGGAGAATGCCCGTACCCTGGAGATACGCAGTATTTT.